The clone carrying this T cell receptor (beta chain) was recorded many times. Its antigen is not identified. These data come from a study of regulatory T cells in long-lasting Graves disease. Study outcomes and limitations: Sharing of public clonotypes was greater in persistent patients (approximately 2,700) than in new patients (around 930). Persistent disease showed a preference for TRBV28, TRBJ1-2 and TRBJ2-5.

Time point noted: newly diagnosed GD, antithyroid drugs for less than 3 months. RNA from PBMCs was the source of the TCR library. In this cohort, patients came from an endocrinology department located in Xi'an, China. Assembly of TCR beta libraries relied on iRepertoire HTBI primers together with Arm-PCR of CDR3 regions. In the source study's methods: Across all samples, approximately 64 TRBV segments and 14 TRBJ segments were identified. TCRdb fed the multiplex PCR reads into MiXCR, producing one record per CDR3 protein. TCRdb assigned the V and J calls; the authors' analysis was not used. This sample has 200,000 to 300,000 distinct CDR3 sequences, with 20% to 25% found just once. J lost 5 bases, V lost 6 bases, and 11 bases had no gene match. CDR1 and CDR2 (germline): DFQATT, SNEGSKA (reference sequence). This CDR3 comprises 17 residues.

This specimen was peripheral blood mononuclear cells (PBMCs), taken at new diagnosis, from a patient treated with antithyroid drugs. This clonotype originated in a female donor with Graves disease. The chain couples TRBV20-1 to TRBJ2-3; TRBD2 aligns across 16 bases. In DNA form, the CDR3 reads TGCAGTGCGACGGGACTAGCGGGAGGGCCGGTCGGAGATACGCAGTATTTT. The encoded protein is CSATGLAGGPVGDTQYF.